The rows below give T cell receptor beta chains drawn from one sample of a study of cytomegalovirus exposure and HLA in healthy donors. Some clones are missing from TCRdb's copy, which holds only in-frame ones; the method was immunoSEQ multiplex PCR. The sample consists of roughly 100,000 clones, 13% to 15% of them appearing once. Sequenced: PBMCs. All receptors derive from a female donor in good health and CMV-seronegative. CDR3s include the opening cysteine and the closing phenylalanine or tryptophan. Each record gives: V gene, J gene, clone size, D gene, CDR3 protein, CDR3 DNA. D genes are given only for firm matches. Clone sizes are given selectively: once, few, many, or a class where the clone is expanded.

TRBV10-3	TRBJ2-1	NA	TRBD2	CAISATSGIYNEQFF	TGTGCCATCAGCGCCACTAGCGGAATCTACAATGAGCAGTTCTTC
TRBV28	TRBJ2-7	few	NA	CASGSGTPVSYEQYF	TGTGCCAGCGGCTCCGGGACACCAGTATCCTACGAGCAGTACTTC
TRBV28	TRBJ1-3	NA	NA	CASSGGYSGNTIYF	TGTGCCAGCAGCGGTGGTTACTCTGGAAACACCATATATTTT
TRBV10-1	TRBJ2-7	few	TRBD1	CASRTGSTYEQYF	TGCGCCAGCCGGACAGGAAGCACCTACGAGCAGTACTTC
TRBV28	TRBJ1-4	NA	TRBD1	CASSPSGQGGEKLFF	TGTGCCAGCAGTCCATCGGGACAGGGGGGAGAAAAACTGTTTTTT
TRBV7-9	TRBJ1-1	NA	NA	CASTEQGVTTEAFF	TGTGCCAGCACCGAACAGGGTGTTACCACTGAAGCTTTCTTT
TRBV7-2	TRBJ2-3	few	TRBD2	CASSLVPSGGADTQYF	TGTGCCAGCAGCTTAGTGCCTAGCGGGGGGGCAGATACGCAGTATTTT
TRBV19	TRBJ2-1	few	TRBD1	CASSTTGEQFF	TGTGCCAGTAGTACGACAGGGGAGCAGTTCTTC
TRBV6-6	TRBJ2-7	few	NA	CASSQVLASPTEQYF	TGTGCCAGCAGCCAAGTGCTAGCGTCCCCCACCGAGCAGTACTTC
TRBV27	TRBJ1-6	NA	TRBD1	CASSQRQGARNSPLHF	TGTGCCAGCAGTCAAAGACAGGGGGCGCGTAATTCACCCCTCCACTTT
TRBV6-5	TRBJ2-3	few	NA	CASSESRRDREYF	TGTGCCAGCAGTGAGTCCCGCCGGGATAGAGAGTATTTT
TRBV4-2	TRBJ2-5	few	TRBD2	CASSQSAGGEETQYF	TGTGCCAGCAGCCAATCTGCCGGGGGGGAAGAGACCCAGTACTTC
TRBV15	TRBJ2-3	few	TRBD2	CATSRDLAGEADTQYF	TGTGCCACCAGCAGAGACCTAGCGGGGGAAGCAGATACGCAGTATTTT
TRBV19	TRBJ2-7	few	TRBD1	CASSKGQGYEQYF	TGTGCCAGTAGTAAAGGACAGGGATACGAGCAGTACTTC
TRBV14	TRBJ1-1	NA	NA	CASSQDGIRKTEAFF	TGTGCCAGCAGCCAGGACGGGATTCGAAAGACTGAAGCTTTCTTT
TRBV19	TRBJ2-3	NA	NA	CASSILTGAVGTDTQYF	TGTGCCAGTAGTATTTTGACTGGTGCAGTGGGCACAGATACGCAGTATTTT
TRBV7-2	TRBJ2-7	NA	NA	CASSFGHRYEQYF	TGTGCCAGCAGCTTCGGACATCGCTACGAGCAGTACTTC
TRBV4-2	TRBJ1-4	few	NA	CASSPRGQERNEKLFF	TGTGCCAGCAGCCCCAGGGGTCAGGAGCGTAATGAAAAACTGTTTTTT